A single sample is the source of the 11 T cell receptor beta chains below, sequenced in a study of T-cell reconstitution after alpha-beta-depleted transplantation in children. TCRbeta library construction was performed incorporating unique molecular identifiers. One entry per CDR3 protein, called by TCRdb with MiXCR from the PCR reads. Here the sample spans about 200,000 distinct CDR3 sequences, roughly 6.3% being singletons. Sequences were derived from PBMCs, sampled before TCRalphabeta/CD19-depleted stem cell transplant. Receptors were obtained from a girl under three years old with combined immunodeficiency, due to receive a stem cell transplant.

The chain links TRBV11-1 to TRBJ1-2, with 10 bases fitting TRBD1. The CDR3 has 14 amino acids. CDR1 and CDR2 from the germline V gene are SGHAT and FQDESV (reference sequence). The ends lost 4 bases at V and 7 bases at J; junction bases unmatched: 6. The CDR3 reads CASSSDRGNVGYTF. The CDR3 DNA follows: TGTGCCAGCAGCTCGGACAGGGGGAATGTTGGCTACACCTTC.

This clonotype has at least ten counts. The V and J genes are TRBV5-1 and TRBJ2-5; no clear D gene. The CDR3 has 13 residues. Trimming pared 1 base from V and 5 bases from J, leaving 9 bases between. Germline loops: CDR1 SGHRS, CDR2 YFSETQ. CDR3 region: CASSLTFTETQYF. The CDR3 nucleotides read TGCGCCAGCAGCTTGACGTTTACGGAGACCCAGTACTTC.

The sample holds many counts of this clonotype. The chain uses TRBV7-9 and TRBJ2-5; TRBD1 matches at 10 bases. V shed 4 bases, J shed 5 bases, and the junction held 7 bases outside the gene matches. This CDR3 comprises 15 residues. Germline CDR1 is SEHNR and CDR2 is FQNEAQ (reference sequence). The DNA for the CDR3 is TGTGCCAGCAGCTCAAAGACAGGGGGCCTGGAGACCCAGTACTTC. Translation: CASSSKTGGLETQYF. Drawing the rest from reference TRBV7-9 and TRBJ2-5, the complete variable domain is DTGVSQNPRHKITKRGQNVTFRCDPISEHNRLYWYRQTLGQGPEFLTYFQNEAQLEKSRLLSDRFSAERPKGSFSTLEIQRTEQGDSAMYLCASSSKTGGLETQYFGPGTRLLVL.

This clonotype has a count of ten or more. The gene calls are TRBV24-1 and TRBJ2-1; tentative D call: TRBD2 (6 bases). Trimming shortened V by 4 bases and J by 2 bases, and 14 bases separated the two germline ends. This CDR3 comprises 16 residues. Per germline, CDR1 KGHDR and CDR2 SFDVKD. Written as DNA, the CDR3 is TGTGCCACCAGTGAAGGTCCGGGGGAAGCCTACAATGAGCAGTTCTTC. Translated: CATSEGPGEAYNEQFF.

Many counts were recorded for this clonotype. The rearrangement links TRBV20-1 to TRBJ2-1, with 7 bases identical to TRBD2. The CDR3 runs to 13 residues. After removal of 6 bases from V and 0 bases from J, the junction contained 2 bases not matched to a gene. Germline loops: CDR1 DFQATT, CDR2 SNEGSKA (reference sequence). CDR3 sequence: CSAPGGSYNEQFF. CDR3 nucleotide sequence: TGCAGTGCCCCGGGGGGCTCCTACAATGAGCAGTTCTTC.

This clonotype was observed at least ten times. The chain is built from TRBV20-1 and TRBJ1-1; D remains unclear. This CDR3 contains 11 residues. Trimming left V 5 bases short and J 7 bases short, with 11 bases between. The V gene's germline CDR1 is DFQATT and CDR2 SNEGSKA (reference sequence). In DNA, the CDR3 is TGCAGTGCTCCCCTTACGGGTGAAGCTTTCTTT. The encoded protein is CSAPLTGEAFF.

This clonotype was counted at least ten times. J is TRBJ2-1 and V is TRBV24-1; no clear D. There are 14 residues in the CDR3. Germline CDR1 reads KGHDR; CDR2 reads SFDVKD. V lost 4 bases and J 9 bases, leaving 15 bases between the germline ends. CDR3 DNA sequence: TGTGCCACCAGTGACCCCTTCGCAGGAACTGAGCAGTTCTTC. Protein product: CATSDPFAGTEQFF.

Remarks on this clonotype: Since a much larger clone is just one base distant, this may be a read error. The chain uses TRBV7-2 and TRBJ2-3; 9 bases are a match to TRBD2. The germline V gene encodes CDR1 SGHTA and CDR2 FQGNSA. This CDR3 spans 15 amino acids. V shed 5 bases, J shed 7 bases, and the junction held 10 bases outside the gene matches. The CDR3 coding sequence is TGTGCCAGCAGCCCTCGGGCTAGCGGGGTATATACGCAGTATTTT. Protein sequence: CASSPRASGVYTQYF. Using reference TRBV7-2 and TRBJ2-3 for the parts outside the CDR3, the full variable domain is GAGVSQSPSNKVTEKGKDVELRCDPISGHTALYWYRQSLGQGLEFLIYFQGNSAPDKSGLPSDRFSAERTGGSVSTLTIQRTQQEDSAVYLCASSPRASGVYTQYFGPGTRLTVL.

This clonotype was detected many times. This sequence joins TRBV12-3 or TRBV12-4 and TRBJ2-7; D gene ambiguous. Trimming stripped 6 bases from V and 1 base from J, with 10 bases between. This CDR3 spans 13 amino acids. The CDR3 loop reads CASSHMTSYEQYF. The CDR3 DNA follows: TGTGCCAGCAGCCACATGACGTCCTACGAGCAGTACTTC.

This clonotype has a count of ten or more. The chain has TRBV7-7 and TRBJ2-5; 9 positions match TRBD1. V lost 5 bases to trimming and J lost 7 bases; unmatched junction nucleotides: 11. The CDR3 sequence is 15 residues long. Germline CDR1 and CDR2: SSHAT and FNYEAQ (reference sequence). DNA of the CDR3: TGTGCCAGCAGCCCCCTGGACAGGGGAGATGGGACCCAGTACTTC. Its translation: CASSPLDRGDGTQYF.

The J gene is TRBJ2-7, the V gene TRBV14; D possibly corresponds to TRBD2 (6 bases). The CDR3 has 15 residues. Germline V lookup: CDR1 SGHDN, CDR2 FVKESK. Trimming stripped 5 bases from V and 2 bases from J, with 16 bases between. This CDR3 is CASSSANGSPYEQYF. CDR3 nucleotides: TGTGCCAGCAGCTCAGCTAACGGGAGTCCCTACGAGCAGTACTTC. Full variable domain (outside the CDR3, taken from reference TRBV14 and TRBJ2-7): EAGVTQFPSHSVIEKGQTVTLRCDPISGHDNLYWYRRVMGKEIKFLLHFVKESKQDESGMPNNRFLAERTGGTYSTLKVQPAELEDSGVYFCASSSANGSPYEQYFGPGTRLTVT.